Listed below are T cell receptor beta chains from one sample, sequenced in a study of blood T cell repertoires in COVID-19. Produced via immunoSEQ multiplex PCR; TCRdb's table is partial and in-frame only. In the table there are about 320,000 clones, 89% of which are singletons. The material sequenced was PBMCs or T cells enriched from blood (not recorded which). The source of these receptors is a man in his sixties who had recovered from COVID-19. The CDR3 runs from the conserved cysteine through the conserved F or W. A D gene is named only where the DNA matches it firmly. Some rows mark clone size as missing; the rest say once, few, many or name a class of expanded clone.

d_gene: -
abundance: once
v_gene: TRBV6-1
j_gene: TRBJ1-3
CDR3aa: CASSQATRVNTIYF
CDR3nt: TGTGCCAGCAGTCAAGCTACACGGGTGAACACCATATATTTT

d_gene: -
abundance: -
v_gene: TRBV27
j_gene: TRBJ2-1
CDR3aa: CASSSEPGGMGYNEQFF
CDR3nt: TGTGCCAGCAGTTCAGAACCCGGGGGAATGGGGTACAATGAGCAGTTCTTC

d_gene: -
abundance: -
v_gene: TRBV18
j_gene: TRBJ1-5
CDR3aa: CASSLLRTGIYSNQPQHF
CDR3nt: TGTGCCAGCTCATTACTTCGAACAGGGATCTATAGCAATCAGCCCCAGCATTTT

d_gene: TRBD1
abundance: once
v_gene: TRBV24-1
j_gene: TRBJ2-1
CDR3aa: CATSDTGTGDNEQFF
CDR3nt: TGTGCCACCAGTGATACCGGGACAGGGGACAATGAGCAGTTCTTC

d_gene: TRBD1
abundance: -
v_gene: TRBV5-6
j_gene: TRBJ2-7
CDR3aa: CASSRRPGTGVDEQYF
CDR3nt: TGTGCCAGCAGCCGTCGACCAGGGACAGGGGTGGACGAGCAGTACTTC

d_gene: -
abundance: -
v_gene: TRBV3-1/TRBV3-2
j_gene: TRBJ2-3
CDR3aa: CASSQEDSTDTQYF
CDR3nt: TGTGCCAGCAGCCAAGAAGATAGTACAGATACGCAGTATTTT

d_gene: TRBD2
abundance: few
v_gene: TRBV15
j_gene: TRBJ2-5
CDR3aa: CATSRDLTSGSKKETQYF
CDR3nt: TGTGCCACCAGCAGAGATCTAACTAGCGGGAGTAAAAAGGAGACCCAGTACTTC

d_gene: TRBD1
abundance: -
v_gene: TRBV18
j_gene: TRBJ1-5
CDR3aa: CASSPPPQFVGQGNQPQHF
CDR3nt: TGTGCCAGCTCACCACCGCCTCAGTTCGTAGGACAGGGTAATCAGCCCCAGCATTTT

d_gene: TRBD1
abundance: -
v_gene: TRBV30
j_gene: TRBJ1-4
CDR3aa: CAWRRAMGTGGITNEKLFF
CDR3nt: TGTGCCTGGAGGAGGGCTATGGGGACAGGGGGCATCACTAATGAAAAACTGTTTTTT

d_gene: -
abundance: once
v_gene: TRBV28
j_gene: TRBJ1-4
CDR3aa: CASDPSGDEKLFF
CDR3nt: TGTGCCAGCGACCCCTCAGGGGATGAAAAACTGTTTTTT

d_gene: -
abundance: -
v_gene: TRBV19
j_gene: TRBJ2-3
CDR3aa: CASRQGPRTDTQYF
CDR3nt: TGTGCCAGTAGACAGGGCCCCCGCACAGATACGCAGTATTTT

d_gene: TRBD1
abundance: once
v_gene: TRBV19
j_gene: TRBJ1-5
CDR3aa: CASSSFTGDWSNQPQHF
CDR3nt: TGTGCCAGTAGCTCCTTCACAGGGGATTGGAGCAATCAGCCCCAGCATTTT

d_gene: TRBD1
abundance: -
v_gene: TRBV28
j_gene: TRBJ1-5
CDR3aa: CASSLGTGGSNQPQHF
CDR3nt: TGTGCCAGCAGTCTTGGGACAGGGGGTAGCAATCAGCCCCAGCATTTT

d_gene: TRBD2
abundance: -
v_gene: TRBV6-6
j_gene: TRBJ2-1
CDR3aa: CASGGGSSNEQFF
CDR3nt: TGTGCCAGCGGGGGGGGTTCGAGCAATGAGCAGTTCTTC

d_gene: TRBD2
abundance: -
v_gene: TRBV15
j_gene: TRBJ2-7
CDR3aa: CATSRELAGVRYEQYF
CDR3nt: TGTGCCACCAGCAGAGAACTAGCGGGAGTCCGGTACGAGCAGTACTTC

d_gene: TRBD2
abundance: once
v_gene: TRBV29-1
j_gene: TRBJ2-5
CDR3aa: CSVGSSGGYQETQYF
CDR3nt: TGCAGCGTTGGCTCTAGCGGGGGATACCAAGAGACCCAGTACTTC

d_gene: TRBD2
abundance: -
v_gene: TRBV2
j_gene: TRBJ2-7
CDR3aa: CASSDVAGGRYEQYF
CDR3nt: TGTGCCAGCAGTGATGTAGCGGGAGGCCGCTACGAGCAGTACTTC

d_gene: -
abundance: once
v_gene: TRBV19
j_gene: TRBJ2-1
CDR3aa: CASRQTGIPYNEQFF
CDR3nt: TGTGCCAGTAGACAAACAGGGATCCCCTACAATGAGCAGTTCTTC

d_gene: -
abundance: -
v_gene: TRBV3-1/TRBV3-2
j_gene: TRBJ1-2
CDR3aa: CASSRQVSGDGYTF
CDR3nt: TGTGCCAGCAGCAGACAGGTCTCTGGCGATGGCTACACCTTC

d_gene: TRBD1
abundance: -
v_gene: TRBV9
j_gene: TRBJ1-1
CDR3aa: CASSVQRQGRNTEAFF
CDR3nt: TGTGCCAGCAGCGTACAAAGACAGGGTCGGAACACTGAAGCTTTCTTT

d_gene: TRBD1
abundance: -
v_gene: TRBV28
j_gene: TRBJ1-1
CDR3aa: CASSFSTGGLTEAFF
CDR3nt: TGTGCCAGCAGTTTTTCGACAGGGGGCTTGACTGAAGCTTTCTTT

d_gene: -
abundance: -
v_gene: TRBV29-1
j_gene: TRBJ2-1
CDR3aa: CSVPKLMTGRGEGKFF
CDR3nt: TGCAGCGTCCCAAAATTAATGACAGGTCGAGGGGAGGGGAAGTTCTTC

d_gene: TRBD1
abundance: -
v_gene: TRBV19
j_gene: TRBJ2-1
CDR3aa: CASSVNPGQGIHEQFF
CDR3nt: TGTGCCAGTAGTGTCAATCCGGGACAGGGGATTCATGAGCAGTTCTTC

d_gene: -
abundance: -
v_gene: TRBV3-1/TRBV3-2
j_gene: TRBJ1-2
CDR3aa: CASSDREDYTF
CDR3nt: TGTGCCAGCAGCGATAGGGAGGACTACACCTTC

d_gene: -
abundance: -
v_gene: TRBV5-5
j_gene: TRBJ2-7
CDR3aa: CASSLVGGESYEQYF
CDR3nt: TGTGCCAGCAGCTTGGTAGGGGGGGAATCCTACGAGCAGTACTTC

d_gene: TRBD1
abundance: -
v_gene: TRBV6-5
j_gene: TRBJ2-1
CDR3aa: CASSYDRGGSNEQFF
CDR3nt: TGTGCCAGCAGTTATGACAGGGGTGGGAGCAATGAGCAGTTCTTC

d_gene: TRBD1
abundance: -
v_gene: TRBV27
j_gene: TRBJ1-6
CDR3aa: CASTSLGTGYNSPLHF
CDR3nt: TGTGCCAGCACCTCGCTGGGGACAGGTTATAATTCACCCCTCCACTTT

d_gene: -
abundance: -
v_gene: TRBV2
j_gene: TRBJ2-3
CDR3aa: CASSDGFLGGKGDTQYF
CDR3nt: TGTGCCAGCAGTGACGGGTTTTTAGGGGGAAAAGGGGATACGCAGTATTTT

d_gene: -
abundance: -
v_gene: TRBV12-5
j_gene: TRBJ2-7
CDR3aa: CAGLRGRLLLQYEQYF
CDR3nt: TGTGCTGGCCTAAGGGGCAGGCTTCTGTTGCAATACGAGCAGTACTTC

d_gene: TRBD1
abundance: -
v_gene: TRBV2
j_gene: TRBJ1-5
CDR3aa: CASREFGTANQPQHF
CDR3nt: TGTGCCAGCAGGGAATTCGGGACAGCCAATCAGCCCCAGCATTTT

d_gene: TRBD1
abundance: once
v_gene: TRBV11-2
j_gene: TRBJ1-5
CDR3aa: CASSPGQTRNQPQHF
CDR3nt: TGTGCCAGCAGCCCGGGACAGACTCGCAATCAGCCCCAGCATTTT

d_gene: TRBD2
abundance: once
v_gene: TRBV13
j_gene: TRBJ2-2
CDR3aa: CASSLGIAGPGELFF
CDR3nt: TGTGCCAGCAGCTTAGGGATAGCGGGACCCGGGGAGCTGTTTTTT

d_gene: -
abundance: -
v_gene: TRBV2
j_gene: TRBJ1-1
CDR3aa: CASSEAASGNTEAFF
CDR3nt: TGTGCCAGCAGTGAAGCGGCCTCAGGAAACACTGAAGCTTTCTTT

d_gene: -
abundance: -
v_gene: TRBV2
j_gene: TRBJ2-7
CDR3aa: CASSEAGLTYEQYF
CDR3nt: TGTGCCAGCAGTGAAGCGGGCCTGACCTACGAGCAGTACTTC

d_gene: -
abundance: -
v_gene: TRBV6-5
j_gene: TRBJ1-1
CDR3aa: CASSYGQGSAEAFF
CDR3nt: TGTGCCAGCAGTTACGGCCAGGGGTCGGCTGAAGCTTTCTTT

d_gene: -
abundance: -
v_gene: TRBV27
j_gene: TRBJ1-1
CDR3aa: CASSLGAGDTEAFF
CDR3nt: TGTGCCAGCAGCCTAGGGGCGGGGGACACTGAAGCTTTCTTT

d_gene: -
abundance: few
v_gene: TRBV4-1
j_gene: TRBJ1-5
CDR3aa: CASSQDRRGNQPQHF
CDR3nt: TGCGCCAGCAGCCAAGACCGGAGGGGAAATCAGCCCCAGCATTTT

d_gene: -
abundance: -
v_gene: TRBV18
j_gene: TRBJ1-4
CDR3aa: CASSPHPTNEKLFF
CDR3nt: TGTGCCAGCTCACCCCATCCAACTAATGAAAAACTGTTTTTT

d_gene: TRBD2
abundance: -
v_gene: TRBV5-5
j_gene: TRBJ2-7
CDR3aa: CASSLGTSGTYEQYF
CDR3nt: TGTGCCAGCAGCCTAGGGACTAGCGGGACCTACGAGCAGTACTTC

d_gene: TRBD2
abundance: -
v_gene: TRBV5-1
j_gene: TRBJ2-5
CDR3aa: CASSLVPSQLAGGETQYF
CDR3nt: TGCGCCAGCAGCTTGGTACCCTCCCAGCTAGCGGGGGGAGAGACCCAGTACTTC

d_gene: -
abundance: few
v_gene: TRBV28
j_gene: TRBJ1-2
CDR3aa: CASRTTPGYGYTF
CDR3nt: TGTGCCAGCAGGACGACTCCGGGCTATGGCTACACCTTC

d_gene: TRBD2
abundance: -
v_gene: TRBV7-8
j_gene: TRBJ2-7
CDR3aa: CASSLLRTSRIDEQYF
CDR3nt: TGTGCCAGCAGCTTACTGAGGACTAGCCGCATCGACGAGCAGTACTTC

d_gene: -
abundance: -
v_gene: TRBV15
j_gene: TRBJ2-5
CDR3aa: CATSRDWFRGTGETQYF
CDR3nt: TGTGCCACCAGCAGAGATTGGTTTCGGGGGACCGGAGAGACCCAGTACTTC

d_gene: -
abundance: -
v_gene: TRBV5-4
j_gene: TRBJ1-4
CDR3aa: CASRAGGDNEKLFF
CDR3nt: TGTGCCAGCAGGGCGGGGGGCGATAATGAAAAACTGTTTTTT

d_gene: TRBD2
abundance: -
v_gene: TRBV15
j_gene: TRBJ2-7
CDR3aa: CATRGEGRHEQYF
CDR3nt: TGTGCCACCAGGGGGGAGGGGAGGCACGAGCAGTACTTC

d_gene: -
abundance: -
v_gene: TRBV6-5
j_gene: TRBJ2-7
CDR3aa: CASSYGSRSYEQYF
CDR3nt: TGTGCCAGCAGTTACGGGTCCAGGTCCTACGAGCAGTACTTC

d_gene: TRBD1
abundance: -
v_gene: TRBV24-1
j_gene: TRBJ1-5
CDR3aa: CATTRRDRGINQPQHF
CDR3nt: TGTGCCACCACACGCCGGGACAGGGGGATTAATCAGCCCCAGCATTTT

d_gene: TRBD2
abundance: -
v_gene: TRBV24-1
j_gene: TRBJ2-1
CDR3aa: CATSDAGTSGRGAYNEQFF
CDR3nt: TGTGCCACCAGTGATGCCGGGACTAGCGGGAGGGGAGCCTACAATGAGCAGTTCTTC

d_gene: TRBD1
abundance: -
v_gene: TRBV18
j_gene: TRBJ2-3
CDR3aa: CASSHGTGGRDTQYF
CDR3nt: TGTGCCAGCTCACACGGGACAGGGGGCCGGGATACGCAGTATTTT

d_gene: TRBD2
abundance: once
v_gene: TRBV4-2
j_gene: TRBJ2-5
CDR3aa: CAWLAGNVGDQYF
CDR3nt: TGTGCTTGGCTAGCGGGAAATGTTGGGGACCAGTACTTC

d_gene: TRBD1
abundance: -
v_gene: TRBV29-1
j_gene: TRBJ1-1
CDR3aa: CSLQGTAEAFF
CDR3nt: TGCAGCCTACAGGGGACGGCTGAAGCTTTCTTT

d_gene: -
abundance: -
v_gene: TRBV24-1
j_gene: TRBJ1-5
CDR3aa: CATSDPRSPNQPQHF
CDR3nt: TGTGCCACCAGTGACCCGAGGAGCCCAAATCAGCCCCAGCATTTT

d_gene: TRBD2
abundance: -
v_gene: TRBV27
j_gene: TRBJ2-7
CDR3aa: CASRGLTGGSYEQYF
CDR3nt: TGTGCCAGCAGGGGCCTAACTGGCGGGAGTTACGAGCAGTACTTC

d_gene: -
abundance: -
v_gene: TRBV29-1
j_gene: TRBJ1-4
CDR3aa: CSVLRSTNEKLFF
CDR3nt: TGCAGCGTTCTCAGATCAACTAATGAAAAACTGTTTTTT